The clone carrying this T cell receptor beta chain was detected once. These data come from a study of blood T cell repertoires in COVID-19. The data were produced by immunoSEQ multiplex PCR, yet TCRdb's version contains in-frame clones alone and is incomplete. The sample holds fewer than 60,000 clones, 81% seen once. CDR3 length: 13 amino acids. Germline-derived CDR1 and CDR2 are SGHRS and YFSETQ. Trimming shortened V by 1 base and J by 5 bases, and 9 bases separated the two germline ends. Sample: peripheral blood. The chain combines TRBV5-1 with TRBJ1-2; no clear D gene. The TCR was taken from a woman of 80 years or more with COVID-19, enrolled during active disease. DNA for the CDR3: TGCGCCAGCAGCTTGACAGCCACTTATGGCTACACCTTC. Amino acid sequence: CASSLTATYGYTF.